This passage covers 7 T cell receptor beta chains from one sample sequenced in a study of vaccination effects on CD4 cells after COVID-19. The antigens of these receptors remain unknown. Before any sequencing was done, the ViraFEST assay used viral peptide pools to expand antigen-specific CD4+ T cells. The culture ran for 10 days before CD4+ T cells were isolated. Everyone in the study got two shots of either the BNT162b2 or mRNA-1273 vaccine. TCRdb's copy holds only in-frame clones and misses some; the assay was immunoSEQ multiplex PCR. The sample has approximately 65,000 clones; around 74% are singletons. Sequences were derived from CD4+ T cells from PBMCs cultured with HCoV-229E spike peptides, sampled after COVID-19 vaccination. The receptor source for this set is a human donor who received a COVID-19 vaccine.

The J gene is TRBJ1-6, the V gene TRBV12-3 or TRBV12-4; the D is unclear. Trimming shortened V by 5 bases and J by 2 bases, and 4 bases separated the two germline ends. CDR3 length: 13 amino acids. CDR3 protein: CASSSAYNSPLHF. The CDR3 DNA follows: TGTGCCAGCAGTAGTGCCTATAATTCACCCCTCCACTTT.

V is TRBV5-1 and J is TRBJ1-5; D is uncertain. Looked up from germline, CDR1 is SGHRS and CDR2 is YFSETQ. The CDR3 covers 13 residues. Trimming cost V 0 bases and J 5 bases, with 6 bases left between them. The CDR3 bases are TGCGCCAGCAGCTTGGATGCGGATCAGCCCCAGCATTTT. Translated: CASSLDADQPQHF.

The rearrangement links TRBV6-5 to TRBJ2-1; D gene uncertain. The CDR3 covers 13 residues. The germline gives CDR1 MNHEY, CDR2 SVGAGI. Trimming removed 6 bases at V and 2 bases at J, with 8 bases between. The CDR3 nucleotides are TGTGCCAGCAGATTCACAGCCTACAATGAGCAGTTCTTC. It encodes CASRFTAYNEQFF.

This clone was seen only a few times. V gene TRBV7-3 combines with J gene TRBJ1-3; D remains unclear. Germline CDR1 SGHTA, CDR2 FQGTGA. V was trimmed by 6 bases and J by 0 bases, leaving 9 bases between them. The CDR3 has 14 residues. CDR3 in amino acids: CASSLAGSGNTIYF. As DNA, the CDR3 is TGTGCCAGCAGTCTAGCAGGCTCTGGAAACACCATATATTTT.

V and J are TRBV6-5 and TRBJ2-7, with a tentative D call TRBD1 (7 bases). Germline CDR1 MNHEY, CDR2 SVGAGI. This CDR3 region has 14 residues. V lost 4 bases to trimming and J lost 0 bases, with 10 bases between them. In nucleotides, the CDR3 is TGTGCCAGCAGTTCGCGGGACAGCTCCTACGAGCAGTACGTC. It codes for CASSSRDSSYEQYV.

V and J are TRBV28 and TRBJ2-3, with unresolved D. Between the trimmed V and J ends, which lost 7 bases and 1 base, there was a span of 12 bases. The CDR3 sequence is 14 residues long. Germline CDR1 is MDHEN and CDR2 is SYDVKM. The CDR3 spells CASTSLGGTDTQYF. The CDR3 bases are TGTGCCAGCACCTCACTTGGGGGCACAGATACGCAGTATTTT. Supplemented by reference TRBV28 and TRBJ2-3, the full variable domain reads DVKVTQSSRYLVKRTGEKVFLECVQDMDHENMFWYRQDPGLGLRLIYFSYDVKMKEKGDIPEGYSVSREKKERFSLILESASTNQTSMYLCASTSLGGTDTQYFGPGTRLTVL.

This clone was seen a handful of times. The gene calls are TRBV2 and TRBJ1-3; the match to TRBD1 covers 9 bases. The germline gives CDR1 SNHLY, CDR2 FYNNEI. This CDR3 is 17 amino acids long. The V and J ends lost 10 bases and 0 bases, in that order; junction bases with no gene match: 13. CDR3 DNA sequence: TGTGCCACCAGACCGGGACAGGGCATGCTCTCTGGAAACACCATATATTTT. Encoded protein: CATRPGQGMLSGNTIYF.